The 9 T cell receptor beta chains in this list originate from one sample, sequenced in a study of blood T cell repertoires in COVID-19. Using immunoSEQ multiplex PCR, the repertoire was profiled, and TCRdb retains in-frame clones only, with some absent. The sample includes roughly 250,000 clones, approximately 90% of them seen just once. Sequencing was carried out using PBMCs or T cells enriched from blood (not recorded which). These receptor sequences come from a woman aged 18-29 years who had recovered from COVID-19.

This clone came up once. The chain carries TRBV7-6 and TRBJ1-1; D gene unclear. This CDR3 has 15 residues. Trimming removed 1 base from V and 1 base from J, with 10 bases in between. Germline V lookup: CDR1 SGHVS, CDR2 FNYEAQ. The CDR3 region is CASSLGHLENTEAFF. CDR3 DNA sequence: TGTGCCAGCAGCTTAGGACATTTGGAGAACACTGAAGCTTTCTTT.

The rearrangement links TRBV19 to TRBJ1-2; D not certain. Germline V gene data show CDR1 as LNHDA and CDR2 as SQIVND (reference sequence). The CDR3 totals 15 residues. V lost 4 bases to trimming and J lost 2 bases, with 14 bases between them. In DNA, the CDR3 is TGTGCCAGTAGTAATAGTGGTAACTCCAACTATGGCTACACCTTC. The encoded protein is CASSNSGNSNYGYTF. Supplemented by reference TRBV19 and TRBJ1-2, the full variable domain reads DGGITQSPKYLFRKEGQNVTLSCEQNLNHDAMYWYRQDPGQGLRLIYYSQIVNDFQKGDIAEGYSVSREKKESFPLTVTSAQKNPTAFYLCASSNSGNSNYGYTFGSGTRLTVV.

A few counts support this clone. This chain uses TRBV5-4 with TRBJ2-7; TRBD1 agrees at 9 bases. The CDR3 sequence is 14 residues long. CDR1 is SGHNT and CDR2 is YYREEE in the germline V gene (reference sequence). V trimming: 4 bases; J trimming: 2 bases; junction bases outside the gene matches: 4. CDR3 nucleotides: TGTGCCAGCAGCATCCGACAGGGGGCCTACGAGCAGTACTTC. It is translated as CASSIRQGAYEQYF.

This sequence joins TRBV27 and TRBJ2-7, with TRBD2 as a possible D gene (5 bases). The CDR3 totals 11 residues. Trimming pared 7 bases from V and 5 bases from J, leaving 9 bases between. CDR1 is MNHEY and CDR2 is SMNVEV in the germline V gene (reference sequence). CDR3 bases: TGTGCCAGCACAACGGGGAACGAGCAGTACTTC. Residues: CASTTGNEQYF.

The V and J genes are TRBV6-5 and TRBJ2-5; D ambiguous. The CDR3 is made up of 12 amino acids. Germline lookup yields CDR1 MNHEY and CDR2 SVGAGI. V was shortened by 6 bases and J by 4 bases, with 9 bases between the two germline ends. The CDR3 region is CASSLYGETQYF. The DNA for the CDR3 is TGTGCCAGCAGCCTATATGGAGAGACCCAGTACTTC.

V usage is TRBV5-1 and J usage is TRBJ2-5, with TRBD2 matching 13 bases. CDR1 SGHRS and CDR2 YFSETQ come from the germline V gene. The CDR3 contains 16 residues. The J segment lost 2 bases and the V segment lost 4 bases, leaving 5 bases of the junction unmatched. CDR3 sequence: CASSQLLAGGQETQYF. The CDR3 DNA follows: TGCGCCAGCAGCCAGCTACTAGCGGGGGGGCAAGAGACCCAGTACTTC.

V gene TRBV19 combines with J gene TRBJ1-1, with 7 bases fitting TRBD1. V lost 6 bases to trimming and J lost 7 bases; unmatched junction nucleotides: 5. Germline CDR1 reads LNHDA; CDR2 reads SQIVND (reference sequence). The CDR3 is 12 residues long. The DNA of the CDR3 is TGTGCCAGTAGCCTAAACAGGGGTGAAGCTTTCTTT. The encoded protein is CASSLNRGEAFF.

A single count supports this clone. This chain joins TRBV3-1 (or the pseudogene TRBV3-2) and TRBJ1-6; tentatively, D is TRBD1 (6 bases). The CDR3 runs to 17 residues. Germline CDR1 LGHDT, CDR2 YNNKEL (reference sequence). The germline V and J ends were trimmed by 1 base and 7 bases, with 17 bases remaining between them. As DNA, the CDR3 is TGTGCCAGCAGCCAAGCCCCAGGGGCCCTGGGGAATTCACCCCTCCACTTT. Translation gives CASSQAPGALGNSPLHF.

The chain joins TRBV18 to TRBJ1-1, with 10 nucleotides matching TRBD1. In germline, CDR1 is KGHSH, CDR2 LQKENI. The V gene end was trimmed by 6 bases and the J gene end by 3 bases; junction bases not matched to a gene: 4. CDR3 length equals 14 residues. The CDR3 region is CASSDGTGDTEAFF. CDR3 nucleotides: TGTGCCAGCTCGGACGGGACAGGGGACACTGAAGCTTTCTTT.